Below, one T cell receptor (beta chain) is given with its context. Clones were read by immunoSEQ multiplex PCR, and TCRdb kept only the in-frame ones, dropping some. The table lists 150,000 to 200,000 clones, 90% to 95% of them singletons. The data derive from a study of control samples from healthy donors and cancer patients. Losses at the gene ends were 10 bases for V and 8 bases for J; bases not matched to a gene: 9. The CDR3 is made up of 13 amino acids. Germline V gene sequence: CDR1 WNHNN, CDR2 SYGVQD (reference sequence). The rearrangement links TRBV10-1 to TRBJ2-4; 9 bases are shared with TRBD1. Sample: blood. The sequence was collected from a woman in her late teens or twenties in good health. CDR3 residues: CAITRQGVDIQYF. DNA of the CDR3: TGCGCCATCACTCGACAGGGGGTAGACATTCAGTACTTC.